This TCR beta chain was found in a study of T cell responses to AZD1222 COVID-19 vaccine (dated by TCRdb to 2020 to 2023). Some background on the complete study: A total of approximately 250 trial participants underwent TCR sequencing, of whom some 200 had received two doses of AZD1222 and approximately 26 had received two doses of the MenACWY control vaccine. Trial participants were enrolled by age into 18-55, 56-69 and 70-plus year subgroups, with roughly 160, 29 and 62 TCR-sequenced participants respectively.

Of note for this clone: What antigen it recognizes has not been identified. The input lacks base qualities; no much larger clone sits a single base away.

This specimen's time point label, interpreted: baseline before first vaccination. This sample's treatment or condition label indicates: meningococcal conjugate vaccine given as trial control. Samples from vaccinated people were obtained from the UK trials COV001 and COV002, which included a single-blind randomized controlled phase 2/3 trial of AZD1222 (ChAdOx1 nCoV-19) in healthy adults. For TCRbeta chain sequencing, PBMC samples were collected from trial participants at day 0 and at day 28 after the second dose. Ends trimmed: V by 1 base, J by 3 bases; bases unmatched to a gene: 3. CDR1 and CDR2 were assigned from the germline V gene as KGHDR and SFDVKD. Inclusive of the bounding cysteine and phenylalanine, the CDR3 is 16 residues long. Only the CDR3 DNA is retained, 48 bases long and in frame from the first base. The CDR3 regions of human TCRbeta chains were analyzed by immunosequencing. The original methods were these. TCRs in the repertoires were compared against a reference library of SARS-CoV-2-specific TCRs that had been generated with the MIRA antigen-specificity platform. Breadth was defined as the fraction of unique TCRs that were SARS-CoV-2-associated, and depth was defined as the fraction of total T cells that were SARS-CoV-2-associated. Using the MIRA data, every spike-specific TCR was mapped to the spike region that the TCR reacted to and assigned to either a CD4 or a CD8 class. Log10-transformed breadth and depth values were compared by one-way ANOVA with Sidak's multiple comparisons tests. TCRdb provides this immuneACCESS table in a form limited to in-frame rearrangements. Some clones are lacking; in checked studies, under half of them reflect an unresolved V gene, and why the rest are absent is not known. V, J and clone size reflect that table, while D and trimming were determined from the DNA. Here the sample has 85,000 to 90,000 clones; just over 85% occur a single time. 10% of the sample lies in the top ten.

General findings and caveats noted by the study authors: Vaccine-associated CD4 TCRs spanned the whole spike protein, with dominant responses in regions 160-218 and 743-854. In the small 56-69-year group, the increase in depth fell short of significance, most likely because of low power. Only 5 to 7 AZD1222 recipients were SARS-CoV-2 seropositive at baseline, limiting conclusions about previously exposed vaccinees. Reportedly, close to half of the unique spike-specific TCRs recognized epitopes lying outside the regions that are mutated in the B.1.351 and B.1.1.7 variants. Because no samples from the day 14 peak response were available, repertoires could be characterized only after the peak T cell response. Participants were mostly white British, with more females than males. The authors suggested clonal diversity may have been underestimated. After two AZD1222 doses, spike-specific TCR breadth and depth were significantly higher than at day 0 and than in MenACWY recipients.

This clonotype was sampled from an adult in good health. This sample comprised peripheral blood, obtained on day 0 of MenACWY control vaccination. Recombination joined TRBV24-1 with TRBJ1-1, with 11 bases in between that match TRBD1. The CDR3 protein is CATSDLGDRGDTEAFF. The nucleotide sequence is given as TGTGCCACCAGTGATTTAGGGGACAGGGGGGACACTGAAGCTTTCTTT.